In its sample, the clone carrying this TCR beta chain was seen once. Its antigen is unknown. The data are from a study of tumour-infiltrating T cells in Burkitt lymphoma. Study-level background: All epidemiological Burkitt lymphoma subtypes were represented in the cohort. Survival, overall and progression-free, tracked with productive clonality. Study findings and constraints: Several public clonotypes were shared across many Burkitt lymphoma patients.

The method was immunoSEQ multiplex PCR; TCRdb's version includes in-frame clones alone and lacks a portion of them. The repertoire includes some 3,000 clones, 13% to 15% of them detected once, and approximately 3.5% sits in the top ten. CDR3 size: 14 residues. V lost 6 bases, J lost 11 bases, and 14 bases stayed unmatched. Germline V gene data show CDR1 as WNHNN and CDR2 as SYGVQD (reference sequence). The sample comprised tumor tissue. This clonotype originated in a human donor with Burkitt lymphoma. The chain is built from TRBV10-1 and TRBJ2-5; the match to TRBD1 covers 8 bases. CDR3 sequence reads: CASSPWTGPREQYF. In DNA form, the CDR3 reads TGCGCCAGCAGCCCTTGGACAGGGCCGAGGGAGCAGTACTTC.